The following is a TCR beta chain sequence with its context. Its specific antigen is unknown. No much larger clone exists at a distance of one base, and base qualities are not known. This specimen comes from a study of blood T cells in healthy people across ages (dated by TCRdb to between 2014 and 2017). Study-wide context: Template switching captured roughly one uniquely barcoded TCR beta cDNA molecule per two T cells in model experiments. The study measured age-related changes in TCR beta repertoire diversity using deep sequencing normalized with unique cDNA molecular identifiers. The donors were divided into four age groups: young (average approximately 17 years), middle-aged (roughly 40), aged (approximately 62) and long-lived (approximately 74). To avoid experimental bias, donors of different ages were distributed randomly across sequencing lanes. Using the same blood draw, the study looked at two additional independent replicas of 1 million unique cDNA reads for two donors, one aged 18 to 30 and the other aged 80 or older.

On the study overall, not on this receptor specifically: The long-lived group showed more naive CD4+ T cells, fewer expanded clones and increased TCR diversity than the aged group, suggesting age selection. Estimates of total diversity based on one million sequenced T cells were considered lower bounds and underestimates. Observed TCR beta diversity per million T cells fell roughly linearly with age, and a significant reduction was already apparent by age around 40. Since profiling was done on bulk unsorted PBMCs, naive and antigen-experienced compartments could not be conclusively compared. A strong correlation was found between observed TCR beta diversity and the percentage of naive T cells measured by flow cytometry. Because the CMV infection status of the donors was unknown, age-related changes in expanded clonotypes may potentially have been confounded.

The V end loses 3 bases and the J end loses 3 bases, and a stretch of 8 bases separates them. Including cysteine and phenylalanine, the CDR3 has 13 amino acids. CDR3 DNA only is kept here, 39 bases in frame from base 1. The germline V gene sets CDR1 to SNHLY and CDR2 to FYNNEI. Systemically healthy Caucasian individuals from Russia, 39 in total and aged about 6 to 95 years, were included as donors. Each donor gave 8.5 to 10 milliliters of peripheral blood, collected into EDTA-treated Vacutainer tubes. PBMCs were isolated by Ficoll-Paque density-gradient centrifugation, with at least 6 million obtained per sample. Trizol reagent was used to extract total RNA from PBMCs, with at least 5.5 micrograms per sample. The percentages of naive CD45RAhigh/CD27high T cells were determined by flow cytometry on a PBMC aliquot from every donor. Receptor libraries were prepared by 5' RACE. A second PCR of about 7 to 12 cycles was run with a J-beta primer mix and a sample-barcoded 5' primer. A unique molecular identifier was introduced onto each TCR beta cDNA molecule by a template-switch 5' adaptor carrying 12 random nucleotides. At least 3 million CDR3-containing paired-end reads were obtained from each sample. First-strand cDNA was synthesized from all RNA with the Mint cDNA synthesis kit, primed by a TRBC-specific oligonucleotide. Following uracil-DNA glycosylase treatment, all cDNA underwent a first 18-cycle PCR with the universal primers M1SS and BC2_uni_R. In the authors' own workflow: Each sample was normalized by randomly selecting 1 million high-quality reads, each carrying a distinct molecular identifier. Instead of being binned into consensus sequences, reads with shared molecular identifiers were discarded. MiTCR, run with a Q25 quality threshold and the strictest error-elimination algorithm, handled CDR3 identification, clonotype clustering and error correction. A nonparametric unseen species model with Euler transformation was used to estimate a lower bound on total TCR beta diversity. Using fastp trimming at Q25 and MiXCR clonotype assembly, TCRdb reanalyzed the public sequencing data and kept in-frame beta chains. Rows with one shared CDR3 protein collapse into an entry with the most common genes and DNA. TCRdb's processing, not the authors', yielded these V and J calls. This sample has 1.8 million or so distinct CDR3 sequences in its table, and roughly 43% of those were observed once. The ten most abundant clones make up 23% of the sample.

The material sequenced was blood. The sequence was obtained from a human donor in good health. The V gene is TRBV2 and the J gene is TRBJ1-1; the D gene cannot be resolved reliably. The CDR3 protein sequence reads: CASSEAGYTEAFF. The nucleotide sequence reads as follows: TGTGCCAGCAGTGAGGCGGGCTACACTGAAGCTTTCTTT.